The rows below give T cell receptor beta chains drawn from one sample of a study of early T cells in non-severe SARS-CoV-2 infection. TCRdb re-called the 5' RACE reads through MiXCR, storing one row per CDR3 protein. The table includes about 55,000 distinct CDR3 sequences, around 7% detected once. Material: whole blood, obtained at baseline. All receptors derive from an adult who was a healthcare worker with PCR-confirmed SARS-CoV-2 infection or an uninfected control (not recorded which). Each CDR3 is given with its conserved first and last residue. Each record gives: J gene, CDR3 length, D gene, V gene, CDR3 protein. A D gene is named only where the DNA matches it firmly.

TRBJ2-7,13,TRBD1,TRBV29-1,CSVADRAAYEQYF
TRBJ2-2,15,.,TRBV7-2,CASSEKGIGTGELFF
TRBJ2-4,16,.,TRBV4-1,CASSPDSGPAKNIQYF
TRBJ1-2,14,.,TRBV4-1,CASRRERVNYGYTF
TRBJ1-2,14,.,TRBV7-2,CASSQRQAFGGYTF
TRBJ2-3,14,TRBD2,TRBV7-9,CASSRAGGTDTQYF
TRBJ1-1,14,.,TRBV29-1,CSVVTDIQYTEAFF
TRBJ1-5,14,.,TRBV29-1,CSVDRDNSNQPQHF
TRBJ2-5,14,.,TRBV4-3,CASSQEVWDETQYF
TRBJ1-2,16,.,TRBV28,CASSGLQGRPHYGYTF
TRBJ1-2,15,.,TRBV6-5,CASSFGQGSNYGYTF
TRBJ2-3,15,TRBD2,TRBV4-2,CASSLSSGGADTQYF
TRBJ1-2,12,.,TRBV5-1,CASSLAGNGYTF
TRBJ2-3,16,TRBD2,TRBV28,CASSFLAGAATDTQYF
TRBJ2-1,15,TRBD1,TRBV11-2,CASSGFRDRDYEQFF
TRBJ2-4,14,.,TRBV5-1,CASSLEVDKNIQYF
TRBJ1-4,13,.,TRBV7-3,CASAPRRGEKLFF
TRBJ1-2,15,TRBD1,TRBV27,CASSFADRATSGYTF
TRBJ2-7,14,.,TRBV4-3,CASSQGRTTYEQYF
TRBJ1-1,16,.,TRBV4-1,CASSQDSHRGNTEAFF
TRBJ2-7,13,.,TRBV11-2,CASSLNRESEQYF
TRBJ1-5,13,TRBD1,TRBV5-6,CASSSDRGQPQHF
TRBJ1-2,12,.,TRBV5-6,CASSSTYYGYTF
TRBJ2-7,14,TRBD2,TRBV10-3,CATSQTGGSYEQYF
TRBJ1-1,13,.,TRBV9,CASSVEANTEAFF
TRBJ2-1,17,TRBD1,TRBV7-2,CASSLSLGGQGTNEQFF